This T cell receptor beta chain is drawn from a study of PD-1 blockade in classical Hodgkin lymphoma. Overall study results and limits: The authors have not defined what causes the repertoire differences, possibly disease activity or prior therapy.

With regard to this clone: The antigen remains unidentified.

Clones were read by immunoSEQ multiplex PCR, and TCRdb kept only the in-frame ones, dropping some. The sample has 30,000 to 40,000 clones, roughly 82% seen once. In every patient, relapse followed autologous stem cell transplantation, while exposure to brentuximab vedotin differed. This specimen was peripheral blood mononuclear cells (PBMCs), taken at baseline. The clonotype was recovered from a human donor with classical Hodgkin lymphoma.

CDR3 nucleotides: TGTGCCAGCACCCCAAGTCCGGGACAGGGGACAGATACGCAGTATTTT. It codes for CASTPSPGQGTDTQYF. The chain joins TRBV5-4 to TRBJ2-3, with 10 bases lining up with TRBD1. The length of the CDR3 is 16 residues. V was pared by 6 bases and J by 3 bases, with 10 bases of the junction left unmatched. CDR1 is SGHNT, CDR2 YYREEE, per germline (reference sequence).